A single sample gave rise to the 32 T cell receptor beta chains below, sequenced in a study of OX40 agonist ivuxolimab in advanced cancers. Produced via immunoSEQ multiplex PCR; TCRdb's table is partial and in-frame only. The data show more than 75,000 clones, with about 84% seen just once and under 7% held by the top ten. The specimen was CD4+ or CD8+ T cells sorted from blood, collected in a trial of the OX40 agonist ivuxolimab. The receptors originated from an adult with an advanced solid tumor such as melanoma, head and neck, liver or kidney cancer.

The CDR3 is CASSLPGGTGELFF. CDR3 nucleotide sequence: TGTGCCAGCAGCTTACCGGGGGGTACCGGGGAGCTGTTTTTT. This rearrangement joins TRBV7-9 to TRBJ2-2; 7 bases are shared with TRBD2. The CDR3 has 14 residues. The junction had 2 bases not matched to a gene; V was cut back by 2 bases and J by 5 bases. The germline CDR1 and CDR2 sequences are SEHNR and FQNEAQ (reference sequence). Full variable domain (outside the CDR3, taken from reference TRBV7-9 and TRBJ2-2): DTGVSQNPRHKITKRGQNVTFRCDPISEHNRLYWYRQTLGQGPEFLTYFQNEAQLEKSRLLSDRFSAERPKGSFSTLEIQRTEQGDSAMYLCASSLPGGTGELFFGEGSRLTVL.

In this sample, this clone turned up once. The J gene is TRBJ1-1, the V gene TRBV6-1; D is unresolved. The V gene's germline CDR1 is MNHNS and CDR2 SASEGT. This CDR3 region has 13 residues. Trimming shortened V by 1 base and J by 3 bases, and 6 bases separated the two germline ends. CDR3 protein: CASSEGGHTEAFF. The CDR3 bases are TGTGCCAGCAGTGAAGGAGGGCACACTGAAGCTTTCTTT.

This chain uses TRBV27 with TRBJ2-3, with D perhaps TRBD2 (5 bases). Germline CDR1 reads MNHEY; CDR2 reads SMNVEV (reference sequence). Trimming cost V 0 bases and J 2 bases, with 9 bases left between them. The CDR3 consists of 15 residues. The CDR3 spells CASSLSSGHTDTQYF. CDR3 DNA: TGTGCCAGCAGTTTATCGAGCGGCCACACAGATACGCAGTATTTT.

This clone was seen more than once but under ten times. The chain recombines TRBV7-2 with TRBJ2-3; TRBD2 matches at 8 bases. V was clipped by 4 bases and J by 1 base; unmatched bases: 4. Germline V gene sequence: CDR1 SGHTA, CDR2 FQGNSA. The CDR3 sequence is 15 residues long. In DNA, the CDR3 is TGTGCCAGCAGCTCCGGGGGGGCCGGCACAGATACGCAGTATTTT. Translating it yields CASSSGGAGTDTQYF. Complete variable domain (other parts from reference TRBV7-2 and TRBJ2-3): GAGVSQSPSNKVTEKGKDVELRCDPISGHTALYWYRQSLGQGLEFLIYFQGNSAPDKSGLPSDRFSAERTGGSVSTLTIQRTQQEDSAVYLCASSSGGAGTDTQYFGPGTRLTVL.

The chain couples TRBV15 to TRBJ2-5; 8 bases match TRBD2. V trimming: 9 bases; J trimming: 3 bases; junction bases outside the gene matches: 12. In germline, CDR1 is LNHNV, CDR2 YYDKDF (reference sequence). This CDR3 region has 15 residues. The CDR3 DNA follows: TGTGCCACTGGGGCGCGGGGGGCGAGGGAAGAGACCCAGTACTTC. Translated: CATGARGAREETQYF.

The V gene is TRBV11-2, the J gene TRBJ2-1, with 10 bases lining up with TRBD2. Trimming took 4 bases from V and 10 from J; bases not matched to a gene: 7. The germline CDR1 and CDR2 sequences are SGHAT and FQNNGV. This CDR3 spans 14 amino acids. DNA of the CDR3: TGTGCCAGCAGCTCTCTAGCGGGAGCACTCGAGCAGTTCTTC. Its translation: CASSSLAGALEQFF.

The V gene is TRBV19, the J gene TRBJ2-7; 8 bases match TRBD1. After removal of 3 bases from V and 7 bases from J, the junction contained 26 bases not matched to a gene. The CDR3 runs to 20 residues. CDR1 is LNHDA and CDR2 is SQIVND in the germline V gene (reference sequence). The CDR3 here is CASSIRRRDRTIQSTEEQYF. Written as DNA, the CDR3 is TGTGCCAGTAGTATCCGCCGCCGGGACAGGACAATACAATCTACTGAGGAGCAGTACTTC.

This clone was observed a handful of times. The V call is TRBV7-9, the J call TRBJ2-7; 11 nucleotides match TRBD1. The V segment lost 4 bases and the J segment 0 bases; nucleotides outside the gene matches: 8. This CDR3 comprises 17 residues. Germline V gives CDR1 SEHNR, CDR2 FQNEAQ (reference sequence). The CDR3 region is CASSSNGQGAPSYEQYF. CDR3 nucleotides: TGTGCCAGCAGCTCGAATGGACAGGGGGCCCCCTCCTACGAGCAGTACTTC.

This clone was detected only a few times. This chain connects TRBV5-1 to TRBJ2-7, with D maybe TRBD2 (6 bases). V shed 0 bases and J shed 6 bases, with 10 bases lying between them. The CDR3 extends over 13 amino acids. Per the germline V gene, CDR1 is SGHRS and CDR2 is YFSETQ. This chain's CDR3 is CASSLGGGPEQYF. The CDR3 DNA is TGCGCCAGCAGCTTGGGGGGAGGTCCCGAGCAGTACTTC.

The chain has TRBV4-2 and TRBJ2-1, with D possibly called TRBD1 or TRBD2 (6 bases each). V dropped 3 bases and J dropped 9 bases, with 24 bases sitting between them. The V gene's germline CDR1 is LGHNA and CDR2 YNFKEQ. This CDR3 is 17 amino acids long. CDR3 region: CASSHALGGPTIPEQFF. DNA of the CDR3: TGTGCCAGCAGCCACGCCCTAGGGGGGCCGACCATCCCTGAGCAGTTCTTC.

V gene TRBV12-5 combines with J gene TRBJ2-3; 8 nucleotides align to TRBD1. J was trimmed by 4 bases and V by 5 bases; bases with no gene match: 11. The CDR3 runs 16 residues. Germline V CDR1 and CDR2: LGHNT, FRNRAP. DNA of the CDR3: TGTGCTAGTGGTCCGGGACGGACAGGGATCCCAGATACGCAGTATTTT. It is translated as CASGPGRTGIPDTQYF.

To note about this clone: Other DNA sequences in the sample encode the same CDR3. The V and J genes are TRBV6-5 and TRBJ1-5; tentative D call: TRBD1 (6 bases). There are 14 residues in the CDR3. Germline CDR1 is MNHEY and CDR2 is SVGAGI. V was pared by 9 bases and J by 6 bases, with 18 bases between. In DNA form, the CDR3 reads TGTGCCAGTAGCGACCGGGGGGGCAGTCAGCCCCAGCATTTT. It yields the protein CASSDRGGSQPQHF.

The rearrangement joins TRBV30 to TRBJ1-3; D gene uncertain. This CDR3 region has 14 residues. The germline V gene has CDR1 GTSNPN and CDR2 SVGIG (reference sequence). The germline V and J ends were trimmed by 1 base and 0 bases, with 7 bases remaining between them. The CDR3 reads CAWSGGNSGNTIYF. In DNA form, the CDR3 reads TGTGCCTGGAGTGGAGGGAACTCTGGAAACACCATATATTTT.

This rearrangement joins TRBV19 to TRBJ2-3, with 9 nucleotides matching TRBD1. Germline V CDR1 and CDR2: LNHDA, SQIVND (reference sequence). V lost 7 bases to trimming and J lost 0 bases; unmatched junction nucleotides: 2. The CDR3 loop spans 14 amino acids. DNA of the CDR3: TGTGCCAGTAAGGACAGGGGCAGCACAGATACGCAGTATTTT. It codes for CASKDRGSTDTQYF.

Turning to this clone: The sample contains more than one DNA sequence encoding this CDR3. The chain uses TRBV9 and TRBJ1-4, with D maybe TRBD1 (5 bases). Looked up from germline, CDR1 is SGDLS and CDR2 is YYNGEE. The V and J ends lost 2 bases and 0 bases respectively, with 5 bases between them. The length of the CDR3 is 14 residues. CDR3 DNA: TGTGCCAGCAGCGTGGGGGCAACTAATGAAAAACTGTTTTTT. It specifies CASSVGATNEKLFF.

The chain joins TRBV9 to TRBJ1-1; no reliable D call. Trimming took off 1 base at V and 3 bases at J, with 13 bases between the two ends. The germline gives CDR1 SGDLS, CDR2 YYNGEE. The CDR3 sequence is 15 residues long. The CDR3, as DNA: TGTGCCAGCAGCGTATATTCTGGGGAGGACACTGAAGCTTTCTTT. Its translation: CASSVYSGEDTEAFF. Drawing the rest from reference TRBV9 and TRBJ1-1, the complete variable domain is DSGVTQTPKHLITATGQRVTLRCSPRSGDLSVYWYQQSLDQGLQFLIQYYNGEERAKGNILERFSAQQFPDLHSELNLSSLELGDSALYFCASSVYSGEDTEAFFGQGTRLTVV.

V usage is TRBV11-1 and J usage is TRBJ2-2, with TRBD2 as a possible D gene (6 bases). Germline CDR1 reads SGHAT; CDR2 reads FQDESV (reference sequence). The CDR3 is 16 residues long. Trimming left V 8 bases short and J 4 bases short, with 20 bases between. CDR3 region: CASGNSGGRGTGELFF. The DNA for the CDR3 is TGTGCCAGCGGAAATAGCGGTGGGAGAGGCACCGGGGAGCTGTTTTTT.

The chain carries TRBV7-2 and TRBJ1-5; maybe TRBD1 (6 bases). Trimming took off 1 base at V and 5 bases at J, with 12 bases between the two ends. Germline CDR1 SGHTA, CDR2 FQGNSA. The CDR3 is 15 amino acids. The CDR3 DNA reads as TGTGCCAGCAGCTTAGACAGGGCAACTCATCAGCCCCAGCATTTT. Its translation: CASSLDRATHQPQHF.

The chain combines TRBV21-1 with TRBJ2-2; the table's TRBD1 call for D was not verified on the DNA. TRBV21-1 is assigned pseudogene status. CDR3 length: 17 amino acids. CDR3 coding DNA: TGTGCCAGCAGCAAAACGGGCCTCAGGGAAAATACCGGGGAGCTGTTTTTT. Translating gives CASSKTGLRENTGELFF.

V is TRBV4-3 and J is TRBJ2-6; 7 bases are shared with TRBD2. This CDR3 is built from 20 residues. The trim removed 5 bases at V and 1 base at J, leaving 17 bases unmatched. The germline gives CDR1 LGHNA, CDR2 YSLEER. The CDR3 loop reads CASSFTARGGAMSGANVLTF. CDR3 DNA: TGCGCCAGCAGCTTTACAGCCCGGGGAGGGGCAATGTCTGGGGCCAACGTCCTGACTTTC.

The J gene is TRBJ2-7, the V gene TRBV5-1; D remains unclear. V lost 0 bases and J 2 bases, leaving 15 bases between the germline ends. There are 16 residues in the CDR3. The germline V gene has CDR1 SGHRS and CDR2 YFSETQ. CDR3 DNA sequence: TGCGCCAGCAGCTTGGCAGGTGGTCAGTTCACCTACGAGCAGTACTTC. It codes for CASSLAGGQFTYEQYF.

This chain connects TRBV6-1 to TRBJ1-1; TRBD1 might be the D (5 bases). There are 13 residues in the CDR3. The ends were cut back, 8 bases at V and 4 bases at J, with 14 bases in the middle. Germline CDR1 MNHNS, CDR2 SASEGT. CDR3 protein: CASLYAGGTEAFF. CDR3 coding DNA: TGTGCCAGCCTTTACGCGGGGGGCACTGAAGCTTTCTTT.

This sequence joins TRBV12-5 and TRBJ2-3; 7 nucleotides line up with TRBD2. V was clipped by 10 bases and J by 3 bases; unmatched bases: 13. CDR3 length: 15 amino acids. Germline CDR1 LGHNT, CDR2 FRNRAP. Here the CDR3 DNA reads TGTGCTACCGCCCGCTCGCGGGAGAAAACAGATACGCAGTATTTT. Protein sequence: CATARSREKTDTQYF.

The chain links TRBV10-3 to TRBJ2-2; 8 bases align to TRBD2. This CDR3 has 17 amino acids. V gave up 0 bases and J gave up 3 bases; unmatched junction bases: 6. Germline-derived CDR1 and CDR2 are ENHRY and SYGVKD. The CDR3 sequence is CAISESGRTSYTGELFF. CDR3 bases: TGTGCCATCAGTGAGTCAGGCCGGACTAGCTACACCGGGGAGCTGTTTTTT.

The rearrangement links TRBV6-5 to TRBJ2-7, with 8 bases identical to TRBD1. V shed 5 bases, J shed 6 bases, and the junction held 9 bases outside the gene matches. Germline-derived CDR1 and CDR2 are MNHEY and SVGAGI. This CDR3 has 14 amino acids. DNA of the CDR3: TGTGCCAGCAGTCCTGGACAGGGTCGGGGCGAGCAGTACTTC. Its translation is CASSPGQGRGEQYF.

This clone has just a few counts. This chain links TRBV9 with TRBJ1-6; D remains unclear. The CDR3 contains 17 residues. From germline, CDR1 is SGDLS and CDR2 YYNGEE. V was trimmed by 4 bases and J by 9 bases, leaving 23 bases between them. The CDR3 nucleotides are TGTGCCAGCAGCCCCACGATGGGCCGCTTCCGGGTTTCACCCCTCCACTTT. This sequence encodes CASSPTMGRFRVSPLHF.

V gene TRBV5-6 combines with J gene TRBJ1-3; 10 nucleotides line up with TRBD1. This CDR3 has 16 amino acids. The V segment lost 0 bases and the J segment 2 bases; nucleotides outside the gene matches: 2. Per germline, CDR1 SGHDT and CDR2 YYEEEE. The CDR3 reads CASSLGGTGAGNTIYF. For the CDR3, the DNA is TGTGCCAGCAGCTTGGGCGGGACAGGGGCTGGAAACACCATATATTTT.

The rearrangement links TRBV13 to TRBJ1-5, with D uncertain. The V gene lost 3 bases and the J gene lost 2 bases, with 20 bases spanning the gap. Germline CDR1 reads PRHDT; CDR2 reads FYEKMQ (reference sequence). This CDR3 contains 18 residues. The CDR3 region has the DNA TGTGCCAGCAGCTTGGGGTGGTTAGGGAATGTGGGCAATCAGCCCCAGCATTTT. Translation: CASSLGWLGNVGNQPQHF.

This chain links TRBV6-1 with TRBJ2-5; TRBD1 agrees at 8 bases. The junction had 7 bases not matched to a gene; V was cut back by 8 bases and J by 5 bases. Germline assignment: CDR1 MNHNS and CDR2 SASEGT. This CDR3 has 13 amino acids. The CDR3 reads CASGQGGWETQYF. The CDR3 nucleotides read TGTGCCAGCGGACAGGGCGGTTGGGAGACCCAGTACTTC.

CDR3 coding DNA: TGTGCCAGCAGCGCTGGTAGCCTAGCGATCTCCTACAATGAGCAGTTCTTC. Amino acids: CASSAGSLAISYNEQFF. The chain uses TRBV9 and TRBJ2-1; maybe TRBD2 (6 bases). V shed 3 bases and J shed 0 bases, with 16 bases lying between them. CDR1 SGDLS and CDR2 YYNGEE come from the germline V gene. The CDR3 is 17 residues long.

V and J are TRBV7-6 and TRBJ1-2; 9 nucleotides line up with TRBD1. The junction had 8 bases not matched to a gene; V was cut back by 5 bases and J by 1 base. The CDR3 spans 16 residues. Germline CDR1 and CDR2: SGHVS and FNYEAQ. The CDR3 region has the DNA TGTGCCAGCAGCCCCGGGACAGGGCTTCTTAACTATGGCTACACCTTC. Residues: CASSPGTGLLNYGYTF.

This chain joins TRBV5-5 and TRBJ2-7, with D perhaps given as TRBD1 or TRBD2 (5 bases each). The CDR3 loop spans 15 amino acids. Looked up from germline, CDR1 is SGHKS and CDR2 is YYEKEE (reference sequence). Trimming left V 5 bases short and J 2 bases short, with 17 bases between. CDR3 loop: CASSIGTSIPYEQYF. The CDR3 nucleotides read TGTGCCAGCAGTATCGGGACGTCGATCCCCTACGAGCAGTACTTC.